The clone carrying this TCR beta chain has only a few counts. Template material for amplifying TCR beta CDR3 regions consisted of RNA transcripts. The study used the HTBI primer set for a first-round RT-PCR of the TCR CDR3. Using its own MiXCR run on the multiplex PCR reads, TCRdb lists one record per CDR3 protein. The sample shows 560,000 or so distinct CDR3 sequences, under 60% of them seen only once. These data are taken from a study of T cells in Graves' hyperthyroidism and ophthalmopathy. Newly diagnosed hyperthyroidism, duration under 2 months, in patients aged 18 to 65. Germline assignment: CDR1 SNHLY and CDR2 FYNNEI. The CDR3 has 15 residues. Deletions cut 2 bases from V and 5 bases from J, with 13 bases between.

This chain uses TRBV2 with TRBJ1-5; D is perhaps TRBD1 (5 bases). The receptor was derived from a young woman with Graves' hyperthyroidism. What was sequenced was peripheral blood or thyroid tissue (not recorded which). The CDR3 here is CASSELDTGYQPQHF. The CDR3 DNA reads TGTGCCAGCAGTGAACTGGACACAGGTTATCAGCCCCAGCATTTT.